The entry below gives a single TCR beta chain sequence along with its context. The data belong to a study of blood T cells in healthy people across ages. About the study: T cells yielded about one barcoded beta molecule per two cells through template switching.

V trimming: 4 bases; J trimming: 4 bases; junction bases outside the gene matches: 9. The CDR3 has 16 residues. Germline V gene data show CDR1 as MNHEY and CDR2 as SVGAGI. Every sample yielded at least 6.5 million isolated PBMCs. A second PCR of 7 to 11 cycles used a sample-barcoded 5' primer and a J-beta primer mix. TCRdb ran MiXCR on the 5' RACE reads and lists one entry per CDR3 protein. The repertoire holds 550,000 to 700,000 distinct CDR3 sequences, with approximately 27% as singletons. The sequencing sample was made of blood. This clonotype was obtained from a woman aged 70-85 years in good health. This chain uses TRBV6-5 with TRBJ1-2, with TRBD1 matching 10 bases. The CDR3 sequence: CASSSRQGASGYGYTF. For the CDR3, the DNA is TGTGCCAGCAGTTCAAGACAGGGGGCTTCTGGCTATGGCTACACCTTC.